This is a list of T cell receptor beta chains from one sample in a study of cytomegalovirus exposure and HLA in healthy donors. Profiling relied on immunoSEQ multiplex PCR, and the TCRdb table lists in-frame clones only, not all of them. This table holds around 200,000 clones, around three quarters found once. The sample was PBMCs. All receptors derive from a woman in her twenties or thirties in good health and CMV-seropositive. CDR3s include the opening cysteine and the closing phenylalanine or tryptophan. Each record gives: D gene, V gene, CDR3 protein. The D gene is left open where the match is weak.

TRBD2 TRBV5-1 CASSLGIAGITDTQYF
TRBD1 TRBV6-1 CASSDPGQGAVNEQFF
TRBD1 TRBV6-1 CASSRGGQVTDTQYF
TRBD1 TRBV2 CASQGQGPYNEQFF
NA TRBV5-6 CASSFEGGEHYGYTF
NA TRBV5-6 CASSHTLPGVEQYF
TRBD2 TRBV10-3 CAISDGGSGRSPRYNEQFF
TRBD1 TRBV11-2 CASSLIGTGDYGYTF
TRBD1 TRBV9 CASSANPGGSTEAFF
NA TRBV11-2 CASSLGSGGPYEQYF
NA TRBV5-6 CASSKGLVGEEKLFF
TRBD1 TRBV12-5 CASGSGTGFIIYPNEQFF
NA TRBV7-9 CASSLATVTYEQYF
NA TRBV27 CASSLPGHVYEQYF
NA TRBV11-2 CASSLGAYEQYF
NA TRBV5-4 CASSIGGNQPQHF
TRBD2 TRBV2 CASGRLAGGDEQFF
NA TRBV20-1 CSARQNYGYTF
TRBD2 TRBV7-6 CASSLRLGTSGGAANTGELFF
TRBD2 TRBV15 CATSPGGETQYF
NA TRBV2 CASSVTVPYGYTF
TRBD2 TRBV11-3 CASSLSASGRGSSYNEQFF
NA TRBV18 CASSPYLSEDRQNQPQHF
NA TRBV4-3 CASSQGVSSEQGYTF
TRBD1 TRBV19 CASSGQGARDQPQHF
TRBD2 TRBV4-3 CASSQVAGSSYNEQFF
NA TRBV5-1 CASRPPGGMREQYF
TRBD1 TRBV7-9 CSSSSTLGTGGSYEQYF
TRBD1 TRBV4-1 CASSQDQGTGIYGYTF
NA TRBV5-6 CASSLVQSASTDTQYF
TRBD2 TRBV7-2 CASSSSSGSYEQYF
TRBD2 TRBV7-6 CASFRGVNTGELFF
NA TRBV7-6 CASSLEAAQGQGGEQYF
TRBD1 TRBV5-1 CASSFYDRGQGYTF
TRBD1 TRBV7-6 CASSLGPGGSTDTQYF
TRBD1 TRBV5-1 CASVGQGAYEQYF
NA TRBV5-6 CASSLEETQYF
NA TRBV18 CASSPRYGGDTEAFF
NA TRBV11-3 CASSFGGSRNTEAFF